This TCR beta chain was recovered during a study of cytomegalovirus exposure and HLA in healthy donors. Study conclusions and caveats: Cytomegalovirus association was assigned to under 200 TCR beta chains.

A multiplex PCR was run with 60 Vbeta primers and 13 Jbeta primers. Under the authors' procedure: A later analysis tallied tens of millions of unique TCR beta chains, approximately 10 million of them shared. Profiled with immunoSEQ multiplex PCR; TCRdb holds only in-frame clones, not every one. Clone size and the V and J calls come from that table; the DNA yielded D and trimming. Here the sample spans 80,000 to 100,000 clones, approximately 71% being singletons. A note on this clone: Its antigen is not identified.

V dropped 0 bases and J dropped 0; count of bases not matched to a gene: 14. CDR1 KGHSH and CDR2 LQKENI come from the germline V gene. This CDR3 contains 21 residues. The sequence derives from a woman aged 18 to 35 in good health and CMV-seropositive. The sample consisted of PBMCs. The chain combines TRBV18 with TRBJ2-2; 9 bases line up with TRBD2. CDR3 coding DNA: TGTGCCAGCTCACCACCGTTGTTCGGAACTAGCGGGTTCGCGAACACCGGGGAGCTGTTTTTT. It specifies CASSPPLFGTSGFANTGELFF.